One and the same sample provided the 19 T cell receptor beta chains below, sequenced in a study of T cell responses to AZD1222 COVID-19 vaccine. Measured with immunoSEQ multiplex PCR; TCRdb has only the in-frame clones, and not every one. The data show tens of thousands of clones, roughly nine tenths seen once. The material was peripheral blood, obtained on day 0 of AZD1222 vaccination. These receptors were collected from an adult in good health.

The chain combines TRBV6-5 with TRBJ2-3, with D tentatively TRBD2 (6 bases). V dropped 6 bases and J dropped 5 bases, with 6 bases sitting between them. Per germline, CDR1 MNHEY and CDR2 SVGAGI. CDR3 length: 11 residues. The CDR3 DNA follows: TGTGCCAGCAGGGGAGGAGATACGCAGTATTTT. Translating it yields CASRGGDTQYF.

This clone was counted between two and nine times. The J gene is TRBJ1-2, the V gene TRBV28; D is undetermined. This CDR3 has 13 residues. From germline, CDR1 is MDHEN and CDR2 SYDVKM. Deletions cut 6 bases from V and 7 bases from J, with 15 bases between. This CDR3 is CASSVLPLPGYTF. For the CDR3, the DNA is TGTGCCAGCAGCGTTTTGCCGCTCCCTGGCTACACCTTC.

This clone is termed medium-sized (0.01 to 0.1%). This sequence joins TRBV18 and TRBJ1-3; 7 bases fit TRBD1. Trimming at V came to 3 bases and at J to 0 bases, leaving 8 bases not matched to a gene. Per germline, CDR1 KGHSH and CDR2 LQKENI. This CDR3 spans 17 amino acids. The CDR3 here is CASSPPVTGDSGNTIYF. The DNA of the CDR3 is TGTGCCAGCTCACCGCCCGTAACAGGGGACTCTGGAAACACCATATATTTT.

V is TRBV19 and J is TRBJ1-5; D is perhaps TRBD1 (5 bases). The CDR3 is 15 amino acids. Germline V gene sequence: CDR1 LNHDA, CDR2 SQIVND (reference sequence). Trimming took off 3 bases at V and 3 bases at J, with 12 bases between the two ends. The CDR3 bases are TGTGCCAGTAGTATTAGTGAGGGGTTCAATCAGCCCCAGCATTTT. Protein sequence: CASSISEGFNQPQHF. Combining the CDR3 with reference TRBV19 and TRBJ1-5 gives the whole variable domain DGGITQSPKYLFRKEGQNVTLSCEQNLNHDAMYWYRQDPGQGLRLIYYSQIVNDFQKGDIAEGYSVSREKKESFPLTVTSAQKNPTAFYLCASSISEGFNQPQHFGDGTRLSIL.

The chain recombines TRBV5-1 with TRBJ2-5; D is unresolved. Per germline, CDR1 SGHRS and CDR2 YFSETQ. V lost 1 base to trimming and J lost 2 bases, with 12 bases between them. The CDR3 sequence is 15 residues long. CDR3 coding DNA: TGCGCCAGCAGCTTGCGGCAGGATGGGCAAGAGACCCAGTACTTC. This encodes CASSLRQDGQETQYF.

DNA for the CDR3: TGTGCCAGCAGCCTGGGCGCAGGGTTTACAGATACGCAGTATTTT. It codes for CASSLGAGFTDTQYF. The rearrangement links TRBV6-2 or TRBV6-3 to TRBJ2-3; a weak D match, TRBD1 (5 bases). Germline V gene sequence: CDR1 MNHEY, CDR2 SVGEGT. The CDR3 extends over 15 amino acids. V shed 6 bases and J shed 3 bases, with 16 bases lying between them.

The rearrangement links TRBV28 to TRBJ1-5, with D hard to call. Trimming took off 7 bases at V and 4 bases at J, with 11 bases between the two ends. Germline assignment: CDR1 MDHEN and CDR2 SYDVKM. The length of the CDR3 is 13 residues. The CDR3 region is CASKDMYNQPQHF. The CDR3 DNA sequence: TGTGCCAGCAAAGACATGTATAATCAGCCCCAGCATTTT.

The rearrangement joins TRBV5-6 to TRBJ1-2; TRBD1 matches at 7 bases. There are 17 residues in the CDR3. Germline values: CDR1 SGHDT, CDR2 YYEEEE. Trimming removed 2 bases from V and 5 bases from J; junction bases left unmatched: 15. CDR3 bases: TGTGCCAGCAGCTTCGCAGGACCGGGACAGCCGCGGTATGGCTACACCTTC. Translated, it gives CASSFAGPGQPRYGYTF.

The chain recombines TRBV10-3 with TRBJ1-3; TRBD1 aligns across 7 bases. The trim removed 6 bases at V and 2 bases at J, leaving 7 bases unmatched. Germline V gene sequence: CDR1 ENHRY, CDR2 SYGVKD. This CDR3 has 15 amino acids. The CDR3 loop reads CAIRTDRVAGNTIYF. The DNA of the CDR3 is TGTGCCATCAGGACCGACAGGGTAGCTGGAAACACCATATATTTT.

This chain connects TRBV7-2 to TRBJ2-3; D remains ambiguous. The germline V gene has CDR1 SGHTA and CDR2 FQGNSA. V was shortened by 5 bases and J by 6 bases, with 15 bases between the two germline ends. This CDR3 comprises 14 residues. The CDR3 region is CASSRQIPRDTQYF. The CDR3 DNA reads as TGTGCCAGCAGCCGTCAAATTCCACGGGATACGCAGTATTTT.

The chain joins TRBV6-5 to TRBJ2-2; 9 nucleotides align to TRBD1. Trimming cost V 10 bases and J 2 bases; bases outside gene matches: 5. This CDR3 region has 14 residues. Looked up from germline, CDR1 is MNHEY and CDR2 is SVGAGI. The CDR3: CATATGGNTGELFF. DNA for the CDR3: TGTGCCACTGCGACAGGGGGAAACACCGGGGAGCTGTTTTTT.

The chain couples TRBV4-2 to TRBJ1-4; no clear D gene. The CDR3 has 14 amino acids. The germline V and J ends were trimmed by 3 bases and 7 bases, with 12 bases remaining between them. CDR1 and CDR2 from the germline V gene are LGHNA and YNFKEQ. CDR3 sequence (DNA): TGTGCCAGCAGCCAGGGCGGGGTGGGTGAAAAACTGTTTTTT. Its protein is CASSQGGVGEKLFF.

The CDR3 coding sequence is TGTGCCAGCAGCCGGGACGTCTATAACTATGGCTACACCTTC. The encoded protein is CASSRDVYNYGYTF. The chain links TRBV5-5 to TRBJ1-2; weak D call: TRBD1 (5 bases). The V end was cut by 4 bases, the J end by 1 base, with 11 bases between. The CDR3 consists of 14 residues. CDR1 is SGHKS, CDR2 YYEKEE, per germline (reference sequence). The entire variable domain, with the rest obtained from reference TRBV5-5 and TRBJ1-2, is as follows: DAGVTQSPTHLIKTRGQQVTLRCSPISGHKSVSWYQQVLGQGPQFIFQYYEKEERGRGNFPDRFSARQFPNYSSELNVNALLLGDSALYLCASSRDVYNYGYTFGSGTRLTVV.

The chain employs TRBV10-2 and TRBJ1-4; no firm D call. Between the trimmed V and J ends, which lost 7 bases and 8 bases, there was a span of 17 bases. The CDR3 length is 14 residues. The germline gives CDR1 WSHSY, CDR2 SAAADI. CDR3 sequence reads: CASKGWGGKEKLFF. CDR3 in DNA: TGCGCCAGCAAAGGCTGGGGAGGGAAAGAAAAACTGTTTTTT.

This chain links TRBV14 with TRBJ2-2; 7 bases align to TRBD1. The V gene's germline CDR1 is SGHDN and CDR2 FVKESK. This CDR3 has 19 amino acids. V trimming: 1 base; J trimming: 0 bases; junction bases outside the gene matches: 11. The CDR3 nucleotides read TGTGCCAGCAGCCAAGTTGTAGAAAAGGGGGCCTCGAACACCGGGGAGCTGTTTTTT. Amino acid sequence: CASSQVVEKGASNTGELFF.

The chain links TRBV7-2 to TRBJ2-7; D not resolved. CDR3 length equals 13 residues. Per germline, CDR1 SGHTA and CDR2 FQGNSA. Trimming left V 5 bases short and J 1 base short, with 9 bases between. The chain's CDR3 is CASSADPSYEQYF. The CDR3 bases are TGTGCCAGCAGCGCCGACCCTTCCTACGAGCAGTACTTC.

The chain links TRBV28 to TRBJ1-2; 12 nucleotides agree with TRBD1. The CDR3 loop spans 17 amino acids. Germline CDR1 MDHEN, CDR2 SYDVKM. J lost 1 base, V lost 7 bases, and 10 bases had no gene match. The CDR3 region is CASTSPGTGGDNYGYTF. CDR3 nucleotides: TGTGCCAGCACCAGTCCCGGGACAGGGGGCGATAACTATGGCTACACCTTC.

This clone has just one count. This chain joins TRBV19 and TRBJ1-1; 9 positions match TRBD1. The length of the CDR3 is 16 residues. The V and J ends lost 3 bases and 5 bases, in that order; junction bases with no gene match: 10. CDR1 and CDR2 from the germline V gene are LNHDA and SQIVND (reference sequence). The CDR3 DNA sequence: TGTGCCAGTAGTATTTTAGGGGACAGGGTACAAACTGAAGCTTTCTTT. Amino acids: CASSILGDRVQTEAFF.

On this clone: At the DNA level, this CDR3 is encoded by other sequences in the same sample as well. The chain is built from TRBV6-1 and TRBJ1-2; 8 bases fit TRBD1. V gave up 3 bases and J gave up 6 bases; unmatched junction bases: 3. Germline CDR1 and CDR2: MNHNS and SASEGT. This CDR3 comprises 13 residues. CDR3 region: CASSDGQGNGYTF. The CDR3 DNA reads TGTGCCAGCAGTGACGGACAGGGTAATGGCTACACCTTC.